Following are 14 T cell receptor beta chains from one sample sequenced in a study of breast tumors, draining lymph nodes, adjacent tissues. A single record per CDR3 protein comes from TCRdb applying MiXCR to the multiplex PCR reads. This table has 50,000 to 65,000 distinct CDR3 sequences, less than 55% appearing once. Sequencing used breast tumor tissue. The receptors stem from a female donor with breast cancer. Some clones in this sample may be carry-over from other donors' samples.

The table lists this clonotype with many counts. The chain carries TRBV5-5 and TRBJ2-1; D is perhaps TRBD2 (6 bases). V was clipped by 4 bases and J by 3 bases, with 17 bases between them. The CDR3 contains 16 residues. Per germline, CDR1 SGHKS and CDR2 YYEKEE (reference sequence). The CDR3 is CASSTRDLDVYNEQFF. In nucleotides, the CDR3 is TGTGCCAGCAGCACCCGGGACTTAGATGTCTACAATGAGCAGTTCTTC.

This clonotype was seen many times. The chain employs TRBV7-9 and TRBJ2-7; TRBD2 matches 10 bases. The CDR3 runs to 18 residues. Germline trimming cut 4 bases from V and 3 bases from J; bases unmatched to any gene: 15. CDR1 is SEHNR and CDR2 is FQNEAQ in the germline V gene (reference sequence). Here the CDR3 DNA reads TGTGCCAGCAGCTCCCCCCTAGCGGGAGCACCTCCCTACTACGAGCAGTACTTC. Translation gives CASSSPLAGAPPYYEQYF.

This clonotype is classed as medium-sized (0.01 to 0.1%). J is TRBJ2-3 and V is TRBV20-1; weak D call: TRBD2 (6 bases). The V gene lost 6 bases and the J gene lost 1 base, with 14 bases spanning the gap. CDR1 and CDR2 (germline): DFQATT, SNEGSKA (reference sequence). The CDR3 runs to 14 residues. DNA of the CDR3: TGCAGTGCGTTCCTAGCGACTGGCACAGATACGCAGTATTTT. Protein sequence: CSAFLATGTDTQYF.

This clonotype was seen ten or more times. This chain links TRBV5-1 with TRBJ2-3, with D uncertain. In germline, CDR1 is SGHRS, CDR2 YFSETQ. The CDR3 is 11 residues long. The germline V and J ends were trimmed by 4 bases and 3 bases, with 3 bases remaining between them. The CDR3 here is CASSRTDTQYF. The CDR3 DNA reads as TGCGCCAGCAGCAGGACAGATACGCAGTATTTT.

Many counts were recorded for this clonotype. The rearrangement links TRBV6-2 or TRBV6-3 to TRBJ2-7, with 7 nucleotides matching TRBD1. The CDR3 consists of 14 residues. Germline V gives CDR1 MNHEY, CDR2 SVGEGT. V was clipped by 4 bases and J by 2 bases; unmatched bases: 5. CDR3 loop: CASSFRGQTYEQYF. CDR3 sequence (DNA): TGTGCCAGCAGTTTCCGGGGACAGACCTACGAGCAGTACTTC.

This clonotype counts as medium-sized. V and J are TRBV7-2 and TRBJ1-2; D call uncertain. The CDR3 sequence is 13 residues long. The germline V and J ends were trimmed by 4 bases and 0 bases, with 6 bases remaining between them. CDR1 and CDR2 from the germline V gene are SGHTA and FQGNSA. CDR3 DNA: TGTGCCAGCAGCTACGGTTCTAACTATGGCTACACCTTC. Translating gives CASSYGSNYGYTF. The full variable domain, in which reference TRBV7-2 and TRBJ1-2 provide the parts outside the CDR3, is GAGVSQSPSNKVTEKGKDVELRCDPISGHTALYWYRQSLGQGLEFLIYFQGNSAPDKSGLPSDRFSAERTGGSVSTLTIQRTQQEDSAVYLCASSYGSNYGYTFGSGTRLTVV.

This clonotype occurred many times. The chain combines TRBV28 with TRBJ1-1, with 8 bases fitting TRBD1. CDR1 MDHEN and CDR2 SYDVKM come from the germline V gene. This CDR3 region has 16 residues. J was trimmed by 5 bases and V by 3 bases; bases with no gene match: 11. The CDR3 spells CASSFRQGPRYTEAFF. The CDR3 region has the DNA TGTGCCAGCAGTTTTCGACAGGGGCCTCGGTATACTGAAGCTTTCTTT.

Concerning this clonotype itself: This may be a read error, as it is one base from a much larger clone. The rearrangement uses TRBV7-9 and TRBJ2-7; 8 bases align to TRBD2. V was pared by 3 bases and J by 2 bases, with 21 bases of the junction left unmatched. This CDR3 comprises 20 residues. Germline values: CDR1 SEHNR, CDR2 FQNEAQ (reference sequence). Here the CDR3 reads CASSLGPGKKASGRTYEQYF. The CDR3 DNA sequence: TGTGCCAGCAGCTTGGGCCCCGGGAAGAAGGCTAGCGGGCGTACCTACGAGCAGTACTTC.

This clonotype was seen repeatedly, ten times or more. The rearrangement links TRBV12-5 to TRBJ2-5; 10 positions agree with TRBD2. V lost 3 bases, J lost 3 bases, and 4 bases stayed unmatched. Germline lookup yields CDR1 LGHNT and CDR2 FRNRAP. The CDR3 extends over 15 amino acids. The CDR3 DNA sequence: TGTGCTAGTGGTTTAGCGGGAGGGCCGGAAGAGACCCAGTACTTC. It is translated as CASGLAGGPEETQYF.

Remarks on this clonotype: A much larger clonotype is one base distant, so this may be a read error. V usage is TRBV3-1 and J usage is TRBJ2-2; possibly TRBD1 for D (6 bases). Per the germline V gene, CDR1 is LGHDT and CDR2 is YNNKEL (reference sequence). The CDR3 spans 17 residues. Trimming took off 3 bases at V and 7 bases at J, with 21 bases between the two ends. DNA for the CDR3: TGTGCCAGCAGCCACCCTCACGACAGGTATCGTGGCGGGGAGCTGTTTTTT. The encoded protein is CASSHPHDRYRGGELFF.

The sample holds many counts of this clonotype. Just one base apart from a much larger clone, this may be a read error. The chain employs TRBV6-2 or TRBV6-3 and TRBJ1-2; D ambiguous. This CDR3 region has 12 residues. Trimming cost V 5 bases and J 8 bases, with 12 bases left between them. Germline-derived CDR1 and CDR2 are MNHEY and SVGEGT. The CDR3 is CASSHSRAGYTF. CDR3 bases: TGTGCCAGCAGTCACAGCCGAGCGGGCTACACCTTC.

The J gene is TRBJ2-5, the V gene TRBV7-2; TRBD2 aligns across 8 bases. This CDR3 has 14 amino acids. V was clipped by 4 bases and J by 4 bases; unmatched bases: 5. CDR1 SGHTA and CDR2 FQGNSA come from the germline V gene. CDR3 residues: CASSYFGGGETQYF. The DNA of the CDR3 is TGTGCCAGCAGCTATTTCGGGGGGGGAGAGACCCAGTACTTC.

V is TRBV11-2 and J is TRBJ2-1; 8 positions agree with TRBD2. This CDR3 comprises 16 residues. From germline, CDR1 is SGHAT and CDR2 FQNNGV. V shed 3 bases, J shed 0 bases, and the junction held 4 bases outside the gene matches. CDR3 sequence reads: CASSFAGGSSYNEQFF. The CDR3 region has the DNA TGTGCCAGCAGCTTTGCGGGAGGAAGCTCCTACAATGAGCAGTTCTTC.

At least ten counts were recorded for this clonotype. V is TRBV19 and J is TRBJ2-1; D uncertain. Trimming removed 3 bases from V and 4 bases from J, with 19 bases in between. CDR3 length equals 17 residues. Germline V CDR1 and CDR2: LNHDA, SQIVND (reference sequence). CDR3 DNA sequence: TGTGCCAGTAGTATTCGCGGCGACGTACAGTTTTACAATGAGCAGTTCTTC. Translating it yields CASSIRGDVQFYNEQFF.